This entry features one T cell receptor beta chain sequence. Data came from immunoSEQ multiplex PCR; TCRdb stores just in-frame clones and leaves some out. This table holds about 580,000 clones, 95% to 98% found once. This specimen comes from a study of shared clonotypes between healthy human individuals. Looking at the study overall: Participating donors consisted of a couple of women and a few men aged 18 to 49.

Naive CD8 populations comprised CD45RO-negative cells positively selected for CCR7, excluding terminally differentiated effector memory CD45RA+ cells. Trimming took off 8 bases at V and 10 bases at J, with 18 bases between the two ends. This CDR3 has 13 residues. Germline lookup yields CDR1 SGHAT and CDR2 FQNNGV. The sample was naive CD8+ T cells sorted from blood. The clonotype originates from a man between 25 and 39 years old in good health. V is TRBV11-2 and J is TRBJ2-1, with a possible D match to TRBD2 (5 bases). CDR3 nucleotide sequence: TGTGCCAGCGTTGGGGAGAGGAGAGAGGAGCAGTTCTTC. Translation: CASVGERREEQFF.